This T cell receptor (beta chain) was identified during a study of T cells after yellow fever vaccination (dated 2019 in TCRdb). For the study in its entirety: The SMART-Seq v4 Ultra Low Input RNA kit was used to prepare libraries from fractions with low cell numbers. To track T-cell clones before and after primary and booster YFV17D yellow fever vaccination, bulk TCR alpha and beta repertoires were sequenced longitudinally. Two healthy male donors, one aged 18 to 30 and one aged 30 to 39 years, were included in the cohort. Blood was drawn at multiple timepoints before and after primary and secondary immunization, with bulk PBMC replicates and cell subsets isolated.

TCRdb lists the instrument as Illumina NovaSeq 6000. TCR cDNA was synthesized by 5'RACE template switching, which introduced a universal primer site and unique molecular identifiers. Priming for cDNA synthesis came from both the TCR alpha and TCR beta constant segments. Library amplification used two PCR steps, and the second PCR step added sample barcodes and sequencing adapters. Sequencing of libraries was performed on Illumina HiSeq 2500 (2x100 bp) or NovaSeq (2x150 bp). The study's processing was this. Demultiplexing of reads and collapsing into UMI consensus sequences were performed with MIGEC, and V(D)J alignment was carried out with MiXCR. Vaccine-responding clonotypes were identified with edgeR using replicate PBMC samples, with FDR below 0.01 and a log2 fold change above 5 up to day 15 being required. CD4 or CD8 identity was assigned to each bulk clonotype according to whether the clonotype was present at higher abundance in the sequenced CD4 repertoire or the sequenced CD8 repertoire. TCRdb itself trimmed the public reads at Q25 with fastp, ran MiXCR and retained productive beta chains. Each record represents a unique CDR3 protein, reported with the most common genes and DNA among its rows. TCRdb assigned the V and J calls; the authors' analysis was not used. The sample includes a few hundred thousand distinct CDR3 sequences, with approximately 10% observed a single time. Of the sample, about 3.7% is held by the ten largest clones.

General study outcomes and caveats: FACS-sorted repertoires could contain abundant contaminating clonotypes from the bulk population, so computational filtering was required. Most clones expanded after primary vaccination (96% of CD4 and roughly 88% of CD8) were re-detected after the booster, suggesting that broad memory maintenance occurred. Because the study included only a couple of donors, the extent to which the findings can be generalized is limited. Compared with the primary T-cell response, the secondary T-cell response was weaker but faster, peaking on day 5 rather than day 15. A small share of clonotypes was detected in both CD4 and CD8 compartments, with the overlap likely arising from convergent recombination.

In light of the paper, this sample's treatment or condition label describes: live attenuated yellow fever vaccine strain. A standard Ficoll-Paque protocol was used to isolate PBMCs from peripheral blood. CD4 and CD8 T-cell fractions were isolated with Dynabeads CD4 and CD8 positive selection kits. RNA was extracted with TriZol from bulk PBMCs, CD4 and CD8 fractions, and dextramer-positive and dextramer-negative fractions. This clonotype occurred a few times. There is no known antigen for this receptor. One base away there is no much larger clone; base qualities are not given. Including cysteine and phenylalanine, the CDR3 has 14 amino acids. The CDR3 DNA has 42 bases and is translated from base 1. Via the germline V gene, CDR1 is MNHEY and CDR2 SVGEGT. V gives up 7 bases and J gives up 2 bases, and the segment between their germline ends measures 14 bases.

The chain joins TRBV6-2 or TRBV6-3 to TRBJ1-2, with the D gene not clear enough to name. The clonotype originates from a young man who received the YFV17D yellow fever vaccine. The sequences come from CD4+ T cells sorted from PBMCs, collected 5 days after the yellow fever booster vaccination. CDR3 reads: CASNPWGENYGYTF. Here is the DNA: TGTGCCAGCAACCCCTGGGGAGAGAACTATGGCTACACCTTC.